This T cell receptor (beta chain) was observed in a study of CD8 T cells in ankylosing spondylitis. The CDR3 has 15 amino acids. V trimming: 2 bases; J trimming: 0 bases; junction bases outside the gene matches: 4. Germline V CDR1 and CDR2: SGHDT, YYEEEE. TCRdb ran MiXCR on the 5' RACE reads and lists one entry per CDR3 protein. The table includes 340,000 or so distinct CDR3 sequences, under 15% detected once. This clonotype was recorded a few times. The rearrangement links TRBV5-6 to TRBJ2-7, with 8 bases lining up with TRBD1. The TCR sequence derives from a male donor with ankylosing spondylitis or in good health (not recorded which). The sample was blood, either unsorted or a sorted T cell fraction (not recorded which). CDR3 in amino acids: CASSFGTGSSYEQYF. In DNA form, the CDR3 reads TGTGCCAGCAGCTTCGGGACAGGCAGCTCCTACGAGCAGTACTTC.